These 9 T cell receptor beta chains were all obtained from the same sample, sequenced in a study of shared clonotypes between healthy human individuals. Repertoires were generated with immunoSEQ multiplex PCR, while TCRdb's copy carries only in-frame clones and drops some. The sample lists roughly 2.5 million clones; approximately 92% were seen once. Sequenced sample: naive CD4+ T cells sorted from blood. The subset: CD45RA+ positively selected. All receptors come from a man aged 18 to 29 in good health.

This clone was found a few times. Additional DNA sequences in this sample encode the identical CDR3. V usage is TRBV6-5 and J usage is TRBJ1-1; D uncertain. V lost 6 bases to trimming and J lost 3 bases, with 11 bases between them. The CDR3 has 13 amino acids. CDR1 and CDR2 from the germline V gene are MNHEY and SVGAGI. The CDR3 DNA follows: TGTGCCAGCAGCTTCTCTCGAGACACTGAAGCTTTCTTT. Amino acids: CASSFSRDTEAFF.

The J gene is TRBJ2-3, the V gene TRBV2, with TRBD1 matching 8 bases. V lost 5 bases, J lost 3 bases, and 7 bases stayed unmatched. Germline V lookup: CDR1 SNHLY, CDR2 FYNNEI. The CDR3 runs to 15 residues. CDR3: CASSPGGRRTDTQYF. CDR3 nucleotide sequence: TGTGCCAGCAGTCCAGGGGGCCGGAGAACAGATACGCAGTATTTT. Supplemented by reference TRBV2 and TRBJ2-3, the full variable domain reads EPEVTQTPSHQVTQMGQEVILRCVPISNHLYFYWYRQILGQKVEFLVSFYNNEISEKSEIFDDQFSVERPDGSNFTLKIRSTKLEDSAMYFCASSPGGRRTDTQYFGPGTRLTVL.

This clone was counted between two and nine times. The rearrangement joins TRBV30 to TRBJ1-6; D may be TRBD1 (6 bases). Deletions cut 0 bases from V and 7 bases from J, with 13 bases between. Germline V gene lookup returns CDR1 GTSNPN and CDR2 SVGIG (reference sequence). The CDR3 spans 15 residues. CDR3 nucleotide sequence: TGTGCCTGGAGTGTACGGCAGGGGACGAATTCACCCCTCCACTTT. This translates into CAWSVRQGTNSPLHF.

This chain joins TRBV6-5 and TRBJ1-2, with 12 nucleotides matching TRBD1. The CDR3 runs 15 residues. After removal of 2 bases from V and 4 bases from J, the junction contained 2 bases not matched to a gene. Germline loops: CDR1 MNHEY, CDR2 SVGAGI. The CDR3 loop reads CASSYGTGGSYGYTF. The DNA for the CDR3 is TGTGCCAGCAGTTACGGGACAGGGGGCAGCTATGGCTACACCTTC.

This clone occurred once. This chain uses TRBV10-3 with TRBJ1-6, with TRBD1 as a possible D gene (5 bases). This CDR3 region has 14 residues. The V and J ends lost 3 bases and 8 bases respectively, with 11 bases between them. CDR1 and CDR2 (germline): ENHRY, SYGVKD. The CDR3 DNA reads TGTGCCATCAGTGAAAGACAGTCTGATTCACCCCTCCACTTT. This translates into CAISERQSDSPLHF.

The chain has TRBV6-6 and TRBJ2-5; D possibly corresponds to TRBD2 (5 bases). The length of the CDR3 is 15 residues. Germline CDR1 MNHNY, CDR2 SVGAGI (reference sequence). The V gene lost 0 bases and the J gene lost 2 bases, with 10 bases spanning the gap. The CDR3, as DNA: TGTGCCAGCAGTTACTCGGCAGGCGGGCAAGAGACCCAGTACTTC. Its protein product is CASSYSAGGQETQYF.

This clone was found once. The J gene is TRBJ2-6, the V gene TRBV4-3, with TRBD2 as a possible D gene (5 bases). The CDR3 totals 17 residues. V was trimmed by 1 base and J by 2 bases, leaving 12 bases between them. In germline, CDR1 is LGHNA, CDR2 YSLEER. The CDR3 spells CASSQGPSSPGANVLTF. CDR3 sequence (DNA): TGCGCCAGCAGCCAAGGACCCTCTAGCCCTGGGGCCAACGTCCTGACTTTC.

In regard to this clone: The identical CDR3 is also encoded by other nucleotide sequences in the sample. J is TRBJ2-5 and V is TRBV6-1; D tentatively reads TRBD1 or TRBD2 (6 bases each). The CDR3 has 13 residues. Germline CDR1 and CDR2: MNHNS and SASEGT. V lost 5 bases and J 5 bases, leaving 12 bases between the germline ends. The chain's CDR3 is CASSPQGRETQYF. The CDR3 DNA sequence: TGTGCCAGCAGTCCCCAGGGGAGGGAGACCCAGTACTTC.

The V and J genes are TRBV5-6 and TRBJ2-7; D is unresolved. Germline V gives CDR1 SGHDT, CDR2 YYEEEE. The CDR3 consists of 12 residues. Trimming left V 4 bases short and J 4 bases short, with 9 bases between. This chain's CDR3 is CASSHQGYEQYF. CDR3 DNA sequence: TGTGCCAGCAGCCACCAAGGTTACGAGCAGTACTTC.